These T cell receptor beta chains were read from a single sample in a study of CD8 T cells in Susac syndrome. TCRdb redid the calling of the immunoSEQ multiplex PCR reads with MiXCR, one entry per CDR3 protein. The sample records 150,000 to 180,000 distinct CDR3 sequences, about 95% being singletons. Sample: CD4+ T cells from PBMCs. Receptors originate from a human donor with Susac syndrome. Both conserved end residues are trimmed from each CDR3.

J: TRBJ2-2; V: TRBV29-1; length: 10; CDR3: SVTDPTGELF
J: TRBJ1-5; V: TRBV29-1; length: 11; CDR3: SVERGGNQPQH
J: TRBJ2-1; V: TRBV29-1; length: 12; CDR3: SETTGSSYNEQF
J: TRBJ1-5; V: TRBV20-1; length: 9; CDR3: SAGLNQPQH
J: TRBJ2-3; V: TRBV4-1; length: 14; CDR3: ASSPLVAGSSDTQY
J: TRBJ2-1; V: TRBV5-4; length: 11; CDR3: ASSFMRGNEQF
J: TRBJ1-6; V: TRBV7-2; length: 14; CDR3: ASSSGGQGNSSPLH
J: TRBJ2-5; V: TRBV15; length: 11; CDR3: ATSRDEEETQY
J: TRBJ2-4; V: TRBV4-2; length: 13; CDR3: ASSPTGTSGNIQY
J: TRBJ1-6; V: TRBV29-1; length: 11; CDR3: SVDRGGNSPLH
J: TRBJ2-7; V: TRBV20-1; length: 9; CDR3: SARGTYEQY
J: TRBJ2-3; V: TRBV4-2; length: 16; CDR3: ASSQASLGGLGTDTQY
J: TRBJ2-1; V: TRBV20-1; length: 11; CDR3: SARRGGDNEQF
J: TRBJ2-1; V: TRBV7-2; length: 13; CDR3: ASTRLGTGRNEQF
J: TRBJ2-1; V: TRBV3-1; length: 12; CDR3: ASRGGARYNEQF
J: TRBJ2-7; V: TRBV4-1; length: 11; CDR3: ASSRGDGYEQY
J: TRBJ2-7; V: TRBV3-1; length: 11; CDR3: ASSQGTHYEQY
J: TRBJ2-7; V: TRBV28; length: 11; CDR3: ASSSGQGYEQY
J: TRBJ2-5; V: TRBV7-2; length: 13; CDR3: ASSSGQGAEETQY
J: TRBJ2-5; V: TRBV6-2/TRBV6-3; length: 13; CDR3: ASSYGGIRQETQY
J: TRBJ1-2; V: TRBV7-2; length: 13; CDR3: ASSPGTGLPYGYT
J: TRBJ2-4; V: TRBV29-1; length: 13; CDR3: SARRDRGGKNIQY
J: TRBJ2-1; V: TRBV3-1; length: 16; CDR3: ASSQVVGSYTSYNEQF
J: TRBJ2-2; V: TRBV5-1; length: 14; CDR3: ASSSEPTGKGGELF
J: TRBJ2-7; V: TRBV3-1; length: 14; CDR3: ASSQDLERGAHEQY
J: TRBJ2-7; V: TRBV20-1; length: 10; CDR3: SARGYSYEQY
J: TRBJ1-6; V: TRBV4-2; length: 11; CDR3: ASSQGQASALH
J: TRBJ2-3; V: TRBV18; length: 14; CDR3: ASSGLDSRNTDTQY
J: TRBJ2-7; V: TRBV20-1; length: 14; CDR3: SAGRTSGGPTYEQY
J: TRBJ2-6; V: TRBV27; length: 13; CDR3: ASRAGVSGANVLT
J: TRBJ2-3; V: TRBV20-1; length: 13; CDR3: SAPGGYRSTDTQY
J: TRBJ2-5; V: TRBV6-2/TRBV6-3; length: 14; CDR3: ASSYGTGELSETQY
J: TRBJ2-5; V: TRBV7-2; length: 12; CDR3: ASSLGGSQETQY
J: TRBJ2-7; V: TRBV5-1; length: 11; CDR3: ASSGDGVYEQY
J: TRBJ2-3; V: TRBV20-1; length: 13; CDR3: SAHTGGRWGGTQY
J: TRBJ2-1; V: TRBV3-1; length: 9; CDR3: ASSQGNPAC
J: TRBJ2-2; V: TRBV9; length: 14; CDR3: ASSTRDRGNTGELF
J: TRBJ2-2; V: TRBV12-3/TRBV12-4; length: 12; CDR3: ASTVTSDPGELF
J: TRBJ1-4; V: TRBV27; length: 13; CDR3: ASRSAGATNEKLF
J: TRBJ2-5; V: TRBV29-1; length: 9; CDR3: SVGQSETQY